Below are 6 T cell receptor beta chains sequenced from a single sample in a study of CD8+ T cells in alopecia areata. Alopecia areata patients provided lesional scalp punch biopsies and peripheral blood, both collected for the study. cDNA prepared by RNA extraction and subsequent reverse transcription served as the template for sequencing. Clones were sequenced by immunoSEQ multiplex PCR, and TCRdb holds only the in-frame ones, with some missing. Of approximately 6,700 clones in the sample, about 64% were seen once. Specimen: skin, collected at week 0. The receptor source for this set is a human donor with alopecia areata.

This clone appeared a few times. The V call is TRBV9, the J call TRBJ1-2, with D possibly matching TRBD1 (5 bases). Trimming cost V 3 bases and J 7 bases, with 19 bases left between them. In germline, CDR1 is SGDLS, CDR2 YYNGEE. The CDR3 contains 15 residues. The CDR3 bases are TGTGCCAGCAGCGCGGGGTCTTATGGGGGTGGTGGCTACACCTTC. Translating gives CASSAGSYGGGGYTF. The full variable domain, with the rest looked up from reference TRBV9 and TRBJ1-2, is DSGVTQTPKHLITATGQRVTLRCSPRSGDLSVYWYQQSLDQGLQFLIQYYNGEERAKGNILERFSAQQFPDLHSELNLSSLELGDSALYFCASSAGSYGGGGYTFGSGTRLTVV.

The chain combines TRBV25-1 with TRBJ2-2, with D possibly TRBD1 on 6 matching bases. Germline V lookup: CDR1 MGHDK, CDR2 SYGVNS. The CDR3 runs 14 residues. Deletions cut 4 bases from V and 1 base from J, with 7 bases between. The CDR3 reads CASSGTVNTGELFF. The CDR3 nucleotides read TGTGCCAGCAGTGGGACAGTGAACACCGGGGAGCTGTTTTTT.

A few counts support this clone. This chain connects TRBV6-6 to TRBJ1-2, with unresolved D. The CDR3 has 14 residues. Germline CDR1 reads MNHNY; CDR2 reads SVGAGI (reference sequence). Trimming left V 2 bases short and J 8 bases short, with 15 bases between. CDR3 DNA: TGTGCCAGCAGTTACGCGGACGCCTTGGAGGGCTACACCTTC. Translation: CASSYADALEGYTF.

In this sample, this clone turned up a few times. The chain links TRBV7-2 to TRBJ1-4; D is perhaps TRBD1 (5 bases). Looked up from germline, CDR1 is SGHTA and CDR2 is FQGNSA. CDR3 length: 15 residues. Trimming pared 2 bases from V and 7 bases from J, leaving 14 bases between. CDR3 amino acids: CASSLTSMGGEKLFF. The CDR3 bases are TGTGCCAGCAGCTTAACTTCGATGGGGGGTGAAAAACTGTTTTTT.

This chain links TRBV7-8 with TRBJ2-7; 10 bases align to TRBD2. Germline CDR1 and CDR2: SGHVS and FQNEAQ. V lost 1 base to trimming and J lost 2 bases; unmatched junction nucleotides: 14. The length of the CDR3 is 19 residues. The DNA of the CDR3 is TGTGCCAGCAGCTTAGTCCTAGCGGGAGAGGGTTTTTTGGCCTACGAGCAGTACTTC. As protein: CASSLVLAGEGFLAYEQYF.

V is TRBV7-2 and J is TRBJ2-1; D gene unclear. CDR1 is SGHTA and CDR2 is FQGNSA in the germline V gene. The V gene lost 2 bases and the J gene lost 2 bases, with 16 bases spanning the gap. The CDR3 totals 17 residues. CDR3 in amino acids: CASSLSPWQMTYNEQFF. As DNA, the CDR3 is TGTGCCAGCAGCTTATCCCCCTGGCAGATGACCTACAATGAGCAGTTCTTC.